What follows describes a single TCR beta chain. Method: immunoSEQ multiplex PCR; TCRdb's copy keeps in-frame clones and lacks some. The repertoire includes fewer than 30,000 clones, 84% of them detected once, and about 15% sits in the top ten. This sample was included in a study of blood T cell repertoires in COVID-19. The trim removed 2 bases at V and 2 bases at J, leaving 1 base unmatched. The CDR3 spans 14 residues. Germline CDR1 reads SGHTS; CDR2 reads YDEGEE. The chain employs TRBV5-8 and TRBJ1-3; 7 bases are shared with TRBD1. The source of this sequence is a man between 65 and 85 years old with active COVID-19. Sequencing was carried out using peripheral blood. The chain's CDR3 is CASSFDRAGNTIYF. DNA of the CDR3: TGTGCCAGCAGCTTCGACAGGGCTGGAAACACCATATATTTT.